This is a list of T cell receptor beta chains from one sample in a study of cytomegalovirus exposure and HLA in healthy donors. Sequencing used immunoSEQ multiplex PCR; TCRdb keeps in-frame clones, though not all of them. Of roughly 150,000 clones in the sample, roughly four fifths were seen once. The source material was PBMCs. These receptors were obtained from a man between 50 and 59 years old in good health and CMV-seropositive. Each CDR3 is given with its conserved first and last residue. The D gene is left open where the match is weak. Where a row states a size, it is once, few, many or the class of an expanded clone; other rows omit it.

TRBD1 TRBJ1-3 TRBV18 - CASSPGTASGNTIYF TGTGCCAGCTCACCAGGGACAGCCTCTGGAAACACCATATATTTT
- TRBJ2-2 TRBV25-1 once CASRRAGELFF TGTGCCAGCAGACGGGCCGGGGAGCTGTTTTTT
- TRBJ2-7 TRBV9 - CASSVDGGSYEQYF TGTGCCAGCAGCGTAGATGGCGGGTCCTACGAGCAGTACTTC
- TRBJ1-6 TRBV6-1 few CASSEQGMLDSPLHF TGTGCCAGCAGTGAACAGGGGATGCTTGATTCACCCCTCCACTTT
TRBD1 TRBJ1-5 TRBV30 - CAWSVSGGGINQPQHF TGTGCCTGGAGTGTATCAGGGGGCGGGATCAATCAGCCCCAGCATTTT
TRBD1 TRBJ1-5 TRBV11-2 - CASSWGQGGTSQPQHF TGTGCCAGCAGCTGGGGACAGGGAGGAACTAGTCAGCCCCAGCATTTT
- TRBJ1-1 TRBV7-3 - CASRDSWNTEAFF TGTGCCAGCAGAGACAGTTGGAACACTGAAGCTTTCTTT
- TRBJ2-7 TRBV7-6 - CASSPRSYEQYF TGTGCCAGCAGCCCCCGCTCCTACGAGCAGTACTTC
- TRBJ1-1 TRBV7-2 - CASRPTWMGGNTEAFF TGTGCCAGCAGACCAACTTGGATGGGAGGGAACACTGAAGCTTTCTTT
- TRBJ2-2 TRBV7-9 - CASSLTSTSREAGELFF TGTGCCAGCAGCTTAACCTCTACCAGCAGGGAGGCCGGGGAGCTGTTTTTT
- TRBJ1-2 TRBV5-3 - CARSRRECYGYTF TGTGCCAGAAGCCGGAGGGAGTGCTATGGCTACACCTTC
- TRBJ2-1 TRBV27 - CASTLSVSSYNEQFF TGTGCCAGCACCCTTAGCGTGAGCTCCTACAATGAGCAGTTCTTC
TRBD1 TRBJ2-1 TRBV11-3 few CASSWGQGYEQFF TGTGCCAGCAGCTGGGGACAGGGCTATGAGCAGTTCTTC
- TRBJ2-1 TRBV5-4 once CASSTRENNYNEQFF TGTGCCAGCAGCACCCGGGAGAACAACTACAATGAGCAGTTCTTC
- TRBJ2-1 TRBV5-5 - CASSSTAPSYNEQFF TGTGCCAGCAGCTCTACAGCTCCAAGCTACAATGAGCAGTTCTTC
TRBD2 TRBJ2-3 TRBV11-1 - CASSPEGLAGGGDTQYF TGTGCCAGCAGCCCTGAGGGACTAGCGGGAGGTGGTGATACGCAGTATTTT
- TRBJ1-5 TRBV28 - CASSLSGQLSFQPQHF TGTGCCAGCAGTTTATCTGGACAGCTCTCTTTTCAGCCCCAGCATTTT
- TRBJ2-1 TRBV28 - CASSLRLGEQFF TGTGCCAGCAGTTTACGTCTAGGTGAGCAGTTCTTC
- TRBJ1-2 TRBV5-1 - CASSSGGSGYTF TGCGCCAGCAGCTCGGGTGGATCTGGCTACACCTTC
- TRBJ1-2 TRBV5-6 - CASSLEAGGAYGYTF TGTGCCAGCAGCTTGGAAGCGGGGGGCGCCTATGGCTACACCTTC
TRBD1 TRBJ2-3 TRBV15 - CATSGDRSSTDTQYF TGTGCCACCAGCGGGGACAGGTCTAGCACAGATACGCAGTATTTT
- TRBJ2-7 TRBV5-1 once CASSPQAGLLGEQYF TGCGCCAGCAGCCCGCAGGCGGGACTGTTAGGCGAGCAGTACTTC
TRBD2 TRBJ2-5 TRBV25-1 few CASSAGGEETQYF TGTGCCAGCAGTGCTGGGGGGGAGGAGACCCAGTACTTC
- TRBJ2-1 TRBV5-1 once CASSLGAGYEQFF TGCGCCAGCAGCTTGGGTGCGGGCTATGAGCAGTTCTTC
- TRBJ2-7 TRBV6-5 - CASRRKTLSYEQYF TGTGCCAGCAGGCGCAAGACACTCTCCTACGAGCAGTACTTC
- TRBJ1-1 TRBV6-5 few CASSKRRNTEAFF TGTGCCAGCAGTAAGAGGAGGAACACTGAAGCTTTCTTT
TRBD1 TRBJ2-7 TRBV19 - CASSMVTGDYEQYF TGTGCCAGTAGTATGGTGACAGGGGACTACGAGCAGTACTTC
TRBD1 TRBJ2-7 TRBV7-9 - CASTRDSYEQYF TGTGCCAGCACGAGGGACAGCTACGAGCAGTACTTC
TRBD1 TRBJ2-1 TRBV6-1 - CASSDVEGQVQFF TGTGCCAGCAGTGACGTTGAGGGACAGGTGCAGTTCTTC
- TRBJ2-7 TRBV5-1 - CASSSFPSYEQYF TGCGCCAGCAGCTCCTTTCCCTCGTACGAGCAGTACTTC
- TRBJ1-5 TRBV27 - CASSLSPTEHNQPQHF TGTGCCAGCAGTTTATCTCCAACAGAGCACAATCAGCCCCAGCATTTT
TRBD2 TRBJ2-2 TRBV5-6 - CASSLVAGEITGELFF TGTGCCAGCAGCTTGGTAGCGGGAGAAATCACCGGGGAGCTGTTTTTT
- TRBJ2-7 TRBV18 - CASSPLVGSHEQYF TGTGCCAGCTCACCACTGGTCGGGTCCCACGAGCAGTACTTC
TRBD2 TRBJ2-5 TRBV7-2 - CASSRGLAGSETQYF TGTGCCAGCAGCAGGGGACTAGCGGGGTCAGAGACCCAGTACTTC
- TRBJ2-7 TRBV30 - CASWESSYEQYF TGTGCCTCATGGGAGAGTTCCTACGAGCAGTACTTC
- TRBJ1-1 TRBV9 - CASSVGDMGAGEKAFF TGTGCCAGCAGCGTAGGCGATATGGGGGCGGGGGAGAAAGCTTTCTTT
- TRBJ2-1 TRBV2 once CASTMSDQGGNEQFF TGTGCCAGCACCATGAGCGACCAGGGGGGCAATGAGCAGTTCTTC
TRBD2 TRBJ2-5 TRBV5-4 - CASSDEGAGGRPTQYF TGTGCCAGCAGCGACGAGGGAGCGGGGGGTCGGCCGACCCAGTACTTC
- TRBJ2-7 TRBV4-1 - CASSQFQRATSYEQYF TGCGCCAGCAGCCAATTCCAGCGGGCGACCTCCTACGAGCAGTACTTC
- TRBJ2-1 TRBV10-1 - CASSQGNEQFF TGCGCCAGCAGCCAGGGAAATGAGCAGTTCTTC
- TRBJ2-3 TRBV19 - CASSILVGGFADTQYF TGTGCCAGTAGTATCCTCGTAGGAGGATTTGCAGATACGCAGTATTTT
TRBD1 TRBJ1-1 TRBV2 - CASGDRGNTEAFF TGTGCCAGCGGCGACAGGGGAAACACTGAAGCTTTCTTT
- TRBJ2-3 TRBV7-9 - CAGVQGSTDTQYF TGTGCCGGCGTACAGGGCAGCACAGATACGCAGTATTTT
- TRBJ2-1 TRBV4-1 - CASSHAGTRTGNEQFF TGCGCCAGCAGCCATGCCGGGACTAGGACAGGCAATGAGCAGTTCTTC
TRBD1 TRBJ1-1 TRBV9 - CASSVGRGQTEAFF TGTGCCAGCAGCGTAGGCCGGGGACAGACTGAAGCTTTCTTT
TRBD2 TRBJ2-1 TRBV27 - CASSLNPSGSASEQFF TGTGCCAGCAGTCTCAACCCGAGCGGGAGTGCGAGTGAGCAGTTCTTC
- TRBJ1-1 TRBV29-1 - CSVEVRVGTEAFF TGCAGCGTTGAAGTCAGGGTCGGCACTGAAGCTTTCTTT
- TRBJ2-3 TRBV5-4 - CASSSGLLATDTQYF TGTGCCAGCAGCTCGGGACTGTTAGCCACAGATACGCAGTATTTT
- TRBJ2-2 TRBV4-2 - CASSQDNIGVAGELFF TGTGCCAGCAGCCAAGATAATATCGGGGTCGCCGGGGAGCTGTTTTTT
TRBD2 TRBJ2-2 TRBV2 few CASSGTSGRNTGELFF TGTGCCAGCAGTGGGACTAGCGGGAGAAACACCGGGGAGCTGTTTTTT
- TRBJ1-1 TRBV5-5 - CASSLVQGLGTEAFF TGTGCCAGCAGCTTGGTCCAGGGTCTGGGCACTGAAGCTTTCTTT
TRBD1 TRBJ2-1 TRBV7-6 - CASSSRQGADNEQFF TGTGCCAGCAGCTCTAGACAGGGGGCCGACAATGAGCAGTTCTTC
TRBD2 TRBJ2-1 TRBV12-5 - CASGWNSGRAHNEQFF TGTGCTAGTGGTTGGAATAGCGGGAGGGCCCACAATGAGCAGTTCTTC
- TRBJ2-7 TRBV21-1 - CAAPGGDRVWEQYF TGTGCCGCCCCGGGCGGGGACAGGGTTTGGGAGCAGTACTTC
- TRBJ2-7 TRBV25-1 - CASSKSSQPYEQYF TGTGCCAGCAGTAAGTCAAGTCAACCTTACGAGCAGTACTTC
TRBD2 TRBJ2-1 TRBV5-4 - CASSLDLAGGGEQFF TGTGCCAGCAGCTTGGATTTAGCGGGAGGTGGTGAGCAGTTCTTC
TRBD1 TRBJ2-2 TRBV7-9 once CASSQGQGDTGELFF TGTGCCAGCAGCCAGGGACAGGGGGACACCGGGGAGCTGTTTTTT